One T cell receptor beta chain is described in this entry. Its antigen is undetermined. CDR3 length: 13 residues. The V and J ends lost 8 bases and 0 bases respectively, with 9 bases between them. Looked up from germline, CDR1 is SGHTA and CDR2 is FQGNSA. These data are taken from a study of OX40 agonist ivuxolimab in advanced cancers. Study context: Head and neck, renal cell, melanoma or hepatocellular carcinoma were the cancers that dose-escalation patients had. Overall study results and limits: Antigen specificity remained undetermined for the expanded peripheral T cells. By week 6 at 0.1 to 3.0 mg/kg, blood CD4+ and CD8+ T cells had expanded clonally. Expanded clones were, on average, more numerous in CD8+ T cells than in CD4+.

Produced via immunoSEQ multiplex PCR; TCRdb's table is partial and in-frame only. Among around 78,000 clones listed, roughly nine tenths were seen once. The TCR originated in an adult with an advanced solid tumor such as melanoma, head and neck, liver or kidney cancer. The sequences come from CD4+ or CD8+ T cells sorted from blood, collected in a trial of the OX40 agonist ivuxolimab. The J gene is TRBJ2-3, the V gene TRBV7-2; D gene uncertain. CDR3: CASGPVSTDTQYF. CDR3 sequence (DNA): TGTGCCAGCGGTCCAGTTAGCACAGATACGCAGTATTTT.